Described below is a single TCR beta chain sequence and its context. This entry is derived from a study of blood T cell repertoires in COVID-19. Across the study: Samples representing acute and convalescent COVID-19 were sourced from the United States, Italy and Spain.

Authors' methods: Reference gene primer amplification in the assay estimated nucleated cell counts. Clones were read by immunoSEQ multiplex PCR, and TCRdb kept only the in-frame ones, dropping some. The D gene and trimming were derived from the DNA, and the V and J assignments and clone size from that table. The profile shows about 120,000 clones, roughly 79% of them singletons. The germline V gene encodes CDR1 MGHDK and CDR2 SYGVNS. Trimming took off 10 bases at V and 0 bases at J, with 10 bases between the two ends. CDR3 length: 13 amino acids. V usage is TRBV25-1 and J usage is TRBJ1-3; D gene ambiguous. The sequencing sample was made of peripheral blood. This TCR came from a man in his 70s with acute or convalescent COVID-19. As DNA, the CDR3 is TGTGCCACCGGGGTCAGCTCTGGAAACACCATATATTTT. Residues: CATGVSSGNTIYF.